This T cell receptor (beta chain) was obtained from a study of glioma-infiltrating T cells. This clonotype has at least ten counts. The germline gives CDR1 LNHNV, CDR2 YYDKDF (reference sequence). V lost 9 bases to trimming and J lost 7 bases; unmatched junction nucleotides: 11. CDR3 length: 13 residues. Amplification of TCR alpha and beta CDR3 regions from RNA used iRepertoire nested multiplex PCR. One entry per CDR3 protein, called by TCRdb with MiXCR from the multiplex PCR reads. This sample has around 170,000 distinct CDR3 sequences, with 43% found just once. The chain links TRBV15 to TRBJ1-1; 7 nucleotides match TRBD1. This sequence originates from a human donor with low-grade glioma or glioblastoma, undergoing nonglioma brain surgery, or in good health (not recorded which). The material sequenced was glioma tissue, nonneoplastic brain tissue, or PBMCs (not recorded which). The CDR3 spells CATFRTGEGEAFF. Here the CDR3 DNA reads TGTGCCACTTTCCGCACAGGGGAAGGTGAAGCTTTCTTT.